A selection of T cell receptor beta chains follows, all from one sample in a study of shared clonotypes between healthy human individuals. Sequenced by immunoSEQ multiplex PCR; TCRdb stores in-frame clones only, minus some. The table lists approximately 1.5 million clones, 95% to 99% of them singletons. Source material: naive CD4+ T cells sorted from blood. These TCRs come from a man under 40 in good health. Both conserved end residues are trimmed from each CDR3.

>TRBV2
ASSGTSGSPRGF
>TRBV13
ASRRAGLADSYNEQF
>TRBV2
ASSEGSSWISYEQY
>TRBV5-1
ASSLRAPTGELF
>TRBV19
ASSARGGYSGANVLT
>TRBV11-2
ASSLGLAVTGELF
>TRBV9
ASSRRTARGNEKLF
>TRBV9
ASSRSRYTDTQY
>TRBV28
ASSSPTSGRTTYEQY
>TRBV10-2
ASSRDRVTDTQY
>TRBV2
ASNPDRPPGSDEQF
>TRBV28
ASKGAPSYEQY
>TRBV6-5
ASSRDRGYEQY
>TRBV10-3
AISNRDPYEQY
>TRBV11-2
ASSLVTGRAPYEQY
>TRBV7-9
ASSLGGLAGTNEQF
>TRBV6-5
ASRHAGISYEQY
>TRBV11-1
ASSLSGSRIEQY
>TRBV18
ASSPGAKSSYNEQF
>TRBV5-5
ASSGGQGLRWEQY
>TRBV2
ASTPGGPGYT
>TRBV14
ASNGQGAYEQY
>TRBV7-9
ASTFRTSNTEAF
>TRBV5-1
ASSLEVRGSTEAF
>TRBV18
ASSPPSGGDNEAF
>TRBV18
ASSPPGRQLNTEAF
>TRBV19
ASSIRGLAGNTIY
>TRBV11-2
ASSFEVQETQY
>TRBV4-3
ASSQGGGGVSDEQF
>TRBV7-9
ASSLAPPNTEAF
>TRBV6-5
ASSYLTLLGNTEAF
>TRBV19
ASRNRGDTDTQY
>TRBV10-3
AISESSDRVNYGYT
>TRBV6-1
ASSEALSYGYT
>TRBV15
ATSSGNQPQH
>TRBV4-1
ASSPRTSGTYEQY
>TRBV25-1
ASSEYVRGGETQY
>TRBV6-5
ASSSSAGVPTDTQY
>TRBV18
ASATGGHSGELF
>TRBV27
ASSRPGLVYEQY
>TRBV19
ASTTGLISNTYEQY
>TRBV11-1
ASSLGTAKRGEKLF
>TRBV5-1
ASSPTGGSYEQY
>TRBV5-1
ASSLTGTSKETQY
>TRBV5-4
ASSANLAVGTYEQY
>TRBV11-3
ASSYSPLTDTQY
>TRBV2
ASMGEGALDYGYT
>TRBV5-4
ASSFPSGRSSYNEQF
>TRBV6-5
ASSRQGLDYGYT
>TRBV29-1
SARTGNNEQF
>TRBV10-2
ASSESTTGQGLGIGYT
>TRBV6-6
AIQRDYNNEQF